These T cell receptor beta chains were read from a single sample in a study of T cell responses to AZD1222 COVID-19 vaccine. The method was immunoSEQ multiplex PCR; TCRdb's version includes in-frame clones alone and lacks a portion of them. The sample includes roughly 130,000 clones, 75% to 95% of them seen just once. Sequenced here: peripheral blood, sampled 28 days after the second dose of the MenACWY control vaccine. The receptors derive from an adult who received the MenACWY meningococcal vaccine as a control. Each CDR3 is given with its conserved first and last residue. The D gene is left open where the match is weak. The listing skips clone size in some rows; elsewhere it reads once, few, many or a size class.

clone_size	v_call	d_call	j_call	cdr3_nt	cdr3_aa
.	TRBV7-2	.	TRBJ1-1	TGTGCCAGCAGCTTAACTTCCACTGAAGCTTTCTTT	CASSLTSTEAFF
.	TRBV18	TRBD2	TRBJ2-2	TGTGCCAGCTCACCCCTTTCGGGGGGGGTAGCTCGGAACACCGGGGAGCTGTTTTTT	CASSPLSGGVARNTGELFF
once	TRBV5-1	TRBD2	TRBJ2-3	TGCGCCAGCAGCTCCCAGACTAGCGGGTTGACAGATACGCAGTATTTT	CASSSQTSGLTDTQYF
.	TRBV11-2	TRBD1	TRBJ1-4	TGTGCCAGCAGCCGGGACAGAATGGCTAATGAAAAACTGTTTTTT	CASSRDRMANEKLFF
.	TRBV19	.	TRBJ1-1	TGTGCCAGTAGGGCACGGAAGGAATCGGGGGCTTTCTTT	CASRARKESGAFF
few	TRBV3-1/TRBV3-2	TRBD2	TRBJ2-3	TGTGCCAGCAGCCCCATAGCGGGGGGGCTTATAGATACGCAGTATTTT	CASSPIAGGLIDTQYF
.	TRBV29-1	TRBD1	TRBJ2-5	TGCAGCGGGGGAGCAGGGGGCGGAGAGACCCAGTACTTC	CSGGAGGGETQYF
.	TRBV11-2	TRBD2	TRBJ2-3	TGTGCCAGCAGCACCCGTACTAGCGGGGGGGTCACAGATACGCAGTATTTT	CASSTRTSGGVTDTQYF
.	TRBV14	.	TRBJ2-2	TGTGCCAGCAGCCAAGATATCGGGGTTTTGGTCGGGGAGCTGTTTTTT	CASSQDIGVLVGELFF
.	TRBV6-5	.	TRBJ2-7	TGTGCCAGCAGTTACTCGAGTCACAGCTCCTACGAGCAGTACTTC	CASSYSSHSSYEQYF
.	TRBV7-2	.	TRBJ2-7	TGTGCCAGCAGCTTGGGGATTTTGGGCCGCCACTCCTACGAGCAGTACTTC	CASSLGILGRHSYEQYF
.	TRBV19	.	TRBJ2-7	TGTGCCAGTAGTATAGGGGCAGGGGTCGACTTGCAGTACTTC	CASSIGAGVDLQYF
.	TRBV28	.	TRBJ2-7	TGTGCCAGCAGCACCGGGAGCGCCTCCTACGAGCAGTACTTC	CASSTGSASYEQYF
.	TRBV6-5	.	TRBJ2-7	TGTGCCAGCAGTTACAAGTCCTACGAGCAGTACTTC	CASSYKSYEQYF
.	TRBV29-1	.	TRBJ2-1	TGCAGCGTTGAAGATCTGCAGCGACGGCAGTTCTTC	CSVEDLQRRQFF
.	TRBV5-1	.	TRBJ1-1	TGCGCCAGCACCCTCTCGACAGCGAACACTGAAGCTTTCTTT	CASTLSTANTEAFF
once	TRBV4-3	.	TRBJ2-2	TGCGCCAGCAGCCAATTTCCTAGCAACACCGGGGAGCTGTTTTTT	CASSQFPSNTGELFF
few	TRBV21-1	.	TRBJ1-2	TGTGCCAGCAGCAAAGTTTCCGGAATTGGTGGCTACACCTTC	CASSKVSGIGGYTF
.	TRBV23-1	.	TRBJ1-2	TGCGCCAGCAGTCAATCGAGTGGGCTATCCGCCTATGGCTACACCTTC	CASSQSSGLSAYGYTF
.	TRBV18	.	TRBJ1-1	TGTGCCAGCTCACCACCGAACCAGCTGATGAACACTGAAGCTTTCTTT	CASSPPNQLMNTEAFF
.	TRBV6-6	TRBD1	TRBJ1-6	TGTGCCAGCAGTCCCACTGGACCGGGACAGGGGGGTTCACCCCTCCACTTT	CASSPTGPGQGGSPLHF
.	TRBV7-6	.	TRBJ2-2	TGTGCCAGCAGCTTACTAGACGACATCTCCGGGGAGCTGTTTTTT	CASSLLDDISGELFF
.	TRBV2	.	TRBJ2-7	TGTGCCAGCACTTACCGGGCCCAGTCCGAGCAGTACTTC	CASTYRAQSEQYF
.	TRBV6-5	.	TRBJ1-2	TGTGCCAGCAGCAGAGACAGCAGACTCTATGGCTACACCTTC	CASSRDSRLYGYTF
once	TRBV7-2	.	TRBJ2-3	TGTGCCAGCAGCTTAGCGGGCGGGGCGAACACAGATACGCAGTATTTT	CASSLAGGANTDTQYF